Described below is a single TCR beta chain sequence and its context. How the authors handled the data: Reference gene primer amplification gave estimated nucleated cell counts. Only in-frame clones appear in the TCRdb table, and some are missing; sequencing was by immunoSEQ multiplex PCR. The V and J calls and clone size come from that table; D and trimming were worked out from the DNA. The table records about 200,000 clones, just over 85% of them present only once. These data are taken from a study of blood T cell repertoires in COVID-19. Study summary: Some COVID-19 samples were acute and others convalescent; all came from the United States, Italy and Spain. Sample material is recorded as cDNA or gDNA derived from T cells, B-cell-depleted T cells, or PBMCs.

Germline loops: CDR1 SGHRS, CDR2 YFSETQ. V lost 4 bases and J lost 5, with 9 bases in between. The CDR3 runs to 13 residues. The sequenced sample was peripheral blood. This chain links TRBV5-1 with TRBJ1-4; D is ambiguous. The clonotype was recovered from a man aged 25-40 years who had recovered from COVID-19. CDR3 coding DNA: TGCGCCAGCAGCCCGGGTTCCAATGAAAAACTGTTTTTT. Its translation is CASSPGSNEKLFF. Complete variable domain (other parts from reference TRBV5-1 and TRBJ1-4): KAGVTQTPRYLIKTRGQQVTLSCSPISGHRSVSWYQQTPGQGLQFLFEYFSETQRNKGNFPGRFSGRQFSNSRSEMNVSTLELGDSALYLCASSPGSNEKLFFGSGTQLSVL.